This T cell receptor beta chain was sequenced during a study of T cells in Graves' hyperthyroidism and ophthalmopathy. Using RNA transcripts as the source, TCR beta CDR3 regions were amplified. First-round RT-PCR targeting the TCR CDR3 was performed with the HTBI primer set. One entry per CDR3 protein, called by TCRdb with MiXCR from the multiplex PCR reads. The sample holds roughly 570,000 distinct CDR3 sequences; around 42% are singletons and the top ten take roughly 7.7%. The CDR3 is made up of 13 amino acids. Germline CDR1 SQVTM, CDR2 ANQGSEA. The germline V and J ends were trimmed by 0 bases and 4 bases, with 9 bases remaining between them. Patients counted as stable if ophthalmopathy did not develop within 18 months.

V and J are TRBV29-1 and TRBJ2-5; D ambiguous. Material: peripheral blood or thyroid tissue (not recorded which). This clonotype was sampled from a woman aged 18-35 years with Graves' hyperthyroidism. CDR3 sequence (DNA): TGCAGCGTTGAAGAGGTTAAACCAGAGACCCAGTACTTC. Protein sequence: CSVEEVKPETQYF.